These 7 T cell receptor beta chains came from one sample sequenced in a study of T cell responses to AZD1222 COVID-19 vaccine. Libraries were prepared by immunoSEQ multiplex PCR; TCRdb keeps only in-frame clonotypes and omits some of them. The data hold roughly 150,000 clones, with roughly 85% observed a single time. This specimen was peripheral blood, taken 28 days after the second AZD1222 dose. These TCRs come from an adult who received the AZD1222 COVID-19 vaccine.

V usage is TRBV7-2 and J usage is TRBJ2-3, with 8 bases matching TRBD2. CDR3 length: 15 amino acids. Looked up from germline, CDR1 is SGHTA and CDR2 is FQGNSA. Germline trimming cut 5 bases from V and 2 bases from J; bases unmatched to any gene: 6. CDR3 residues: CASSPSSGLTDTQYF. The DNA for the CDR3 is TGTGCCAGCAGCCCCTCTAGCGGGCTCACAGATACGCAGTATTTT.

The rearrangement uses TRBV4-1 and TRBJ1-1; the D gene is possibly TRBD1 (5 bases). V was cut by 3 bases and J by 0 bases, with 23 bases left in between. Germline-derived CDR1 and CDR2 are MGHRA and YSYEKL. This CDR3 is built from 19 residues. CDR3 region: CASSQIPGGEQVMNTEAFF. The CDR3 region has the DNA TGCGCCAGCAGCCAGATTCCGGGAGGAGAACAGGTCATGAACACTGAAGCTTTCTTT.

In its sample, this clone was seen once. The V call is TRBV2, the J call TRBJ2-2; 14 nucleotides match TRBD2. Germline values: CDR1 SNHLY, CDR2 FYNNEI. This CDR3 has 18 amino acids. V shed 7 bases and J 1 base; nucleotides not matched to a gene: 8. The CDR3 protein is CASKGLAGGVVNTGELFF. The CDR3 coding sequence is TGTGCCAGCAAAGGACTAGCGGGGGGCGTTGTGAACACCGGGGAGCTGTTTTTT.

The rearrangement links TRBV11-3 to TRBJ2-3; D is unresolved. CDR3 size: 15 residues. Per germline, CDR1 SGHNT and CDR2 YENEEA. Trimming shortened V by 1 base and J by 0 bases, and 8 bases separated the two germline ends. Here the CDR3 DNA reads TGTGCCAGCAGCTTAGGGGTGACTAGCACAGATACGCAGTATTTT. Protein: CASSLGVTSTDTQYF.

The chain has TRBV5-1 and TRBJ2-3; D not resolved. The CDR3 covers 13 residues. Germline values: CDR1 SGHRS, CDR2 YFSETQ. V shed 4 bases and J shed 1 base, with 7 bases lying between them. For the CDR3, the DNA is TGCGCCAGCAGCCCTGGGGGCACAGATACGCAGTATTTT. Its protein product is CASSPGGTDTQYF.

V is TRBV6-4 and J is TRBJ1-1; maybe TRBD1 (5 bases). From germline, CDR1 is MRHNA and CDR2 SNTAGT. V lost 6 bases, J lost 1 base, and 9 bases lay in between. The CDR3 extends over 13 amino acids. CDR3: CASSQGWNTEAFF. The CDR3 DNA sequence: TGTGCCAGCAGCCAGGGCTGGAACACTGAAGCTTTCTTT.

The V and J genes are TRBV7-9 and TRBJ1-3, with D perhaps TRBD1 (6 bases). V was shortened by 3 bases and J by 0 bases, with 15 bases between the two germline ends. CDR1 and CDR2 from the germline V gene are SEHNR and FQNEAQ (reference sequence). CDR3 length equals 17 residues. DNA of the CDR3: TGTGCCAGCAGCTTTGAGCGGCAGGGGACCTCTGGAAACACCATATATTTT. Its translation is CASSFERQGTSGNTIYF.